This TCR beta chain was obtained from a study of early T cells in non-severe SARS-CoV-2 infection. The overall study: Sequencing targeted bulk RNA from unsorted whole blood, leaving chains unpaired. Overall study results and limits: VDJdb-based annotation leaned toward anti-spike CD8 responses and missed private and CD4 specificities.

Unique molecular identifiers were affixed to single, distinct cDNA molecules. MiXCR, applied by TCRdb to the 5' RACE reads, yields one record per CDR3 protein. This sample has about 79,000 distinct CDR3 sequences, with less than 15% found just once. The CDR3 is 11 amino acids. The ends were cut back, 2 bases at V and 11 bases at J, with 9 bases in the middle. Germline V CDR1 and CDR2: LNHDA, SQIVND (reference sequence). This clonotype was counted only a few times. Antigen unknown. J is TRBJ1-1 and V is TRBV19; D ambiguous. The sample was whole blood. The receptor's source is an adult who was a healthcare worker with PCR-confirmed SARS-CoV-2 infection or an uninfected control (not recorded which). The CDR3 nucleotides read TGTGCCAGTAGTATAAACGCAGACGCTTTCTTT. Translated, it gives CASSINADAFF.